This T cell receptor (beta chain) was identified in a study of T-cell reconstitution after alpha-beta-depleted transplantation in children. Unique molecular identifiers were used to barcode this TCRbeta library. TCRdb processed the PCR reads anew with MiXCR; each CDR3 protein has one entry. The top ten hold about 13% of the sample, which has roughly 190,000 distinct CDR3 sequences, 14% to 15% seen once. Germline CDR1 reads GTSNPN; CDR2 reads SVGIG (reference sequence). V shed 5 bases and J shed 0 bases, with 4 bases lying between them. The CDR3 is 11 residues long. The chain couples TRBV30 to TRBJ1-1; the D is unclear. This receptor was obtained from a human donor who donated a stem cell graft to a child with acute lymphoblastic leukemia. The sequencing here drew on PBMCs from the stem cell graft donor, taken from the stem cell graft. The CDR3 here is CAWEMNTEAFF. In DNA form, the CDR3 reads TGTGCCTGGGAGATGAACACTGAAGCTTTCTTT.